The entry below describes one TCR beta chain. Its antigen is unknown. Using its own MiXCR run on the RT-PCR reads, TCRdb lists one record per CDR3 protein. The table shows approximately 730,000 distinct CDR3 sequences, with approximately 13% occurring only once. The sample is drawn from a study of response to subunit inactivated influenza vaccine. Regarding the study as a whole: Seasonal influenza vaccination, on each occasion, was suggested by the authors to recruit few new T cells.

V lost 0 bases, J lost 1 base, and 15 bases lay in between. This CDR3 spans 17 amino acids. Germline-derived CDR1 and CDR2 are SGDLS and YYNGEE. Sample: PBMCs from blood, taken 14 to 15 days before vaccination. The TCR originated in a man aged 45-65 years who received an inactivated influenza vaccine. This chain joins TRBV9 and TRBJ2-3, with a possible D match to TRBD2 (6 bases). CDR3 nucleotides: TGTGCCAGCAGCGTAGGGTACCCTAGCGATCGCACAGATACGCAGTATTTT. It yields the protein CASSVGYPSDRTDTQYF.